The TCR beta chain described here comes from a study of CD8+ T cells in alopecia areata. Study details: C3H/HeJ graft donors with spontaneous alopecia, aged about 6-13 months, supplied skin that was transplanted onto female C3H/HeJ mice aged about 6-10 weeks.

With respect to this clone: The antigen is unknown. All gene names here are mouse names. Coverage ceases 4 residues before the CDR3 finishes, and the germline J gene fills in the end.

Using CD4, CD8alpha, NKG2D, NKG2ACE and other markers, pooled cutaneous lymph node cells were sorted. Broader study findings: Researchers reported that TCR sharing among patients proved less clear than in mice, possibly HLA-linked.

The authors extracted RNA and reverse transcribed it into cDNA as the sequencing template. Some clones are missing from TCRdb's copy, which holds only in-frame ones; the method was immunoSEQ multiplex PCR. The profile covers about 270,000 clones, none occurring a single time. This CDR3 is 15 amino acids long. Per the germline V gene, CDR1 is NSHNY and CDR2 is SYGAGN. The gene calls are TRBV13-1 and TRBJ2-5, with 8 bases aligning to TRBD1. The source is a C3H/HeJ mouse with alopecia areata. MHC haplotype of the mouse line: H2-k. The specimen sequenced was CD4+ T cells sorted from a lymph node. The CDR3 spells CASSDVQGARDTQYF. CDR3 DNA (partial): TGTGCCAGCAGTGATGTTCAGGGGGCGCGTGAC.